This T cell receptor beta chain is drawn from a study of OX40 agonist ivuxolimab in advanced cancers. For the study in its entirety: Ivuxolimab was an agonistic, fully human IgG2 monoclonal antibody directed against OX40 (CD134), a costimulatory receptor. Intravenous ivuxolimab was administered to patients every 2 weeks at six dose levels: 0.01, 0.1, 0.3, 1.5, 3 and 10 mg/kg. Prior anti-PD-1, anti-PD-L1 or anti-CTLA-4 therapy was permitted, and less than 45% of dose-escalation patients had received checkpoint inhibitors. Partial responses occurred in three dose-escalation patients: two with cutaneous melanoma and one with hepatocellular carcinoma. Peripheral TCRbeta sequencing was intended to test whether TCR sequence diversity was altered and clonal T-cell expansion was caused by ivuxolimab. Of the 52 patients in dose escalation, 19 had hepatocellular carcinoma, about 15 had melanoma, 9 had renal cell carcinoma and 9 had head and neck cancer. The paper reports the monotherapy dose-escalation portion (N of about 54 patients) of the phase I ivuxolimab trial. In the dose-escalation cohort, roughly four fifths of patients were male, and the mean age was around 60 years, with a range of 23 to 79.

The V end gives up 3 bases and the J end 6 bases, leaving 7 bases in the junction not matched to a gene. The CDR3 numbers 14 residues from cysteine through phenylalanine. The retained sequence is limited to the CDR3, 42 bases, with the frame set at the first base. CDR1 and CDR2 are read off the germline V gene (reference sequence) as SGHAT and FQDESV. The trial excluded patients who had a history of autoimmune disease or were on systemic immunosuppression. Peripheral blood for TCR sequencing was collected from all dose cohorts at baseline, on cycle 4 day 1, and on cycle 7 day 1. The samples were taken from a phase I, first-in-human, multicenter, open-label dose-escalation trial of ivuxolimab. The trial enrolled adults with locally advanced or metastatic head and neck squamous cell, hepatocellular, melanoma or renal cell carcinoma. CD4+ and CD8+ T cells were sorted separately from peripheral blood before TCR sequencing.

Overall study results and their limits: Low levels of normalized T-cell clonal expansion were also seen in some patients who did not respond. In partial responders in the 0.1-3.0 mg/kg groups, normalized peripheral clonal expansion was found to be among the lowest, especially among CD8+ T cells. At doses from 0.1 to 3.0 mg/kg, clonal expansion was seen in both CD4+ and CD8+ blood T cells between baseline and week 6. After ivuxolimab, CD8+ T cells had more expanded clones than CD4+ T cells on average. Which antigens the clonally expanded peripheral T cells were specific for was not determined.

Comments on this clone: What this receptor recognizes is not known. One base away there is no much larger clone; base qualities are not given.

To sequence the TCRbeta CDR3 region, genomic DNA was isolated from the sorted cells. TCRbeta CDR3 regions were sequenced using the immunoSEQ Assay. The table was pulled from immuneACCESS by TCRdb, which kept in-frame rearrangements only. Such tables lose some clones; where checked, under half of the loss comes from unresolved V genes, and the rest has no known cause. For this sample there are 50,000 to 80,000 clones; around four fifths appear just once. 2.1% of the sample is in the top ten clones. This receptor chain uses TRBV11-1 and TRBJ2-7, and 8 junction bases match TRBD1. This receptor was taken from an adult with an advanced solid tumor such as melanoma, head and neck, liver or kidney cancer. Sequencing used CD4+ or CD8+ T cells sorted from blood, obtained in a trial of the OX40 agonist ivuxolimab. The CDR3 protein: CASSLSNTGGEQYF. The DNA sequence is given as TGTGCCAGCAGCTTGAGTAATACAGGGGGCGAGCAGTACTTC. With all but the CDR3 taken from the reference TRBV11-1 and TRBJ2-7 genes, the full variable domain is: EAEVAQSPRYKITEKSQAVAFWCDPISGHATLYWYRQILGQGPELLVQFQDESVVDDSQLPKDRFSAERLKGVDSTLKIQPAELGDSAMYLCASSLSNTGGEQYFGPGTRLTVT.